This T cell receptor beta chain was captured by sequencing in a study of neurological immune-mediated disorders. Between the trimmed V and J ends, which lost 0 bases and 1 base, there was a span of 10 bases. CDR1 is SGHRS, CDR2 YFSETQ, per germline. The length of the CDR3 is 15 residues. TCRdb reanalysed the 5' RACE reads using MiXCR and keeps one entry per CDR3 protein. The top ten clones hold over 6.5% of a sample with 20,000 to 25,000 distinct CDR3 sequences, 17% of them seen once. The TCR was taken from a woman under 30 with multiple sclerosis. Sequencing used CD8+ T cells from blood. V gene TRBV5-1 combines with J gene TRBJ1-1; D is perhaps TRBD1 (5 bases). The CDR3 reads CASSLVGRANTEAFF. The CDR3 bases are TGCGCCAGCAGCTTGGTCGGCAGGGCGAACACTGAAGCTTTCTTT.